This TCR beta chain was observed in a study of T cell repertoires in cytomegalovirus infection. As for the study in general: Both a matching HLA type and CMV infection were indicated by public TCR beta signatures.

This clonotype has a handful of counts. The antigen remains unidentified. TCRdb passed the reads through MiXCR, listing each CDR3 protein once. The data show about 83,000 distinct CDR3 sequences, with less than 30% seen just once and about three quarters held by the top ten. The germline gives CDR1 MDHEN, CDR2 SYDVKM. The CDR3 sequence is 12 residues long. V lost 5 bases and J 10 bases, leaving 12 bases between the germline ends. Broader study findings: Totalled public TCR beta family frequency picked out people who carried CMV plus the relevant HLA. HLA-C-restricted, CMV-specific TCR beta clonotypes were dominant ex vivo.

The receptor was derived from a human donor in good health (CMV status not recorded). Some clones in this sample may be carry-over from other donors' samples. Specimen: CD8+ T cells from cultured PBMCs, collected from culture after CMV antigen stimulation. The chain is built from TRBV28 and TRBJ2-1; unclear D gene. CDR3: CASSRFSREQFF. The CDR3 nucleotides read TGTGCCAGCAGTAGGTTTTCTCGAGAGCAGTTCTTC.